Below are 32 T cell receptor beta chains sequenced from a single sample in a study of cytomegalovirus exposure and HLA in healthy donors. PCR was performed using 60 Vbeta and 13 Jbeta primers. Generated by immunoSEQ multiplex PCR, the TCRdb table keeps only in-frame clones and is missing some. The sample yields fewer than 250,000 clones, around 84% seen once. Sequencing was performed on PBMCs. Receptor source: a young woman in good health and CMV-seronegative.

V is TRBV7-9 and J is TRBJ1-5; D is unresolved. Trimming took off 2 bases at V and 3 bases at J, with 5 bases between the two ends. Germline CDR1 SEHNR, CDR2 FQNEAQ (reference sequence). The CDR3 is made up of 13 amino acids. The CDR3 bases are TGTGCCAGCAGCTTACAGGCCAATCAGCCCCAGCATTTT. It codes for CASSLQANQPQHF.

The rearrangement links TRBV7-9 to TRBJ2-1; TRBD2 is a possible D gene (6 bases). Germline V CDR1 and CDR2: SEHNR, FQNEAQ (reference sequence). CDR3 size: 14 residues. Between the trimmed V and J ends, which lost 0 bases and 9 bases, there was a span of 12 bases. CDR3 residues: CASSLASSEPEQFF. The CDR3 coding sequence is TGTGCCAGCAGCTTAGCTTCTAGCGAGCCTGAGCAGTTCTTC. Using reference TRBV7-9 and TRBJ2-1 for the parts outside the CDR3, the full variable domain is DTGVSQNPRHKITKRGQNVTFRCDPISEHNRLYWYRQTLGQGPEFLTYFQNEAQLEKSRLLSDRFSAERPKGSFSTLEIQRTEQGDSAMYLCASSLASSEPEQFFGPGTRLTVL.

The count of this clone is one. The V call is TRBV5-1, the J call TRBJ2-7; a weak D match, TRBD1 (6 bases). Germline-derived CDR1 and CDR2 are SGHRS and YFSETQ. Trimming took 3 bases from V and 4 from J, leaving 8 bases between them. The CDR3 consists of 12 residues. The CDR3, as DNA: TGCGCCAGCAGCTCACAGGGTTACGAGCAGTACTTC. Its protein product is CASSSQGYEQYF.

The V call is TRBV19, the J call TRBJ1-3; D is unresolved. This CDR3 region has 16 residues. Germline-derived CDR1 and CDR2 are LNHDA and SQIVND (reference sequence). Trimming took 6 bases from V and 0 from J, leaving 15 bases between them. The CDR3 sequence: CASRTTRDFSGNTIYF. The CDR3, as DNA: TGTGCCAGTAGGACGACGAGGGATTTCTCTGGAAACACCATATATTTT.

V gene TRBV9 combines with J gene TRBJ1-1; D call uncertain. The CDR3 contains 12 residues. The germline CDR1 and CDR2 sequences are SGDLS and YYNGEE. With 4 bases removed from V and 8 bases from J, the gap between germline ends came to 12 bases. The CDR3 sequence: CASSSAGSEAFF. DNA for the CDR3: TGTGCCAGCAGCTCAGCGGGGTCAGAAGCTTTCTTT.

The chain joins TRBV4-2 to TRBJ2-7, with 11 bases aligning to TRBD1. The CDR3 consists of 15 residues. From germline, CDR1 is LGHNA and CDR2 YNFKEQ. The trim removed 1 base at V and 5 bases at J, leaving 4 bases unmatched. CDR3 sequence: CASSQGGQGVNEQYF. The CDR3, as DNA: TGTGCCAGCAGCCAAGGGGGACAGGGGGTAAACGAGCAGTACTTC.

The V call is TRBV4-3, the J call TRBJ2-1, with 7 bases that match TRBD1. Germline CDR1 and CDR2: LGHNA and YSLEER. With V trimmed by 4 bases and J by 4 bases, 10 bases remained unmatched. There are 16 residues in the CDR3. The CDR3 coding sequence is TGCGCCAGCAGCCTCCAGGGGGTAACTTCATACAATGAGCAGTTCTTC. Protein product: CASSLQGVTSYNEQFF.

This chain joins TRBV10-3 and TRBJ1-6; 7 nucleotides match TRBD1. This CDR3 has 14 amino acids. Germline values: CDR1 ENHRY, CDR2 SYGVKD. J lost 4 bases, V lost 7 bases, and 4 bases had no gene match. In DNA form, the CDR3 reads TGTGCCATCACCAAGACAGGGTATAATTCACCCCTCCACTTT. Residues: CAITKTGYNSPLHF.

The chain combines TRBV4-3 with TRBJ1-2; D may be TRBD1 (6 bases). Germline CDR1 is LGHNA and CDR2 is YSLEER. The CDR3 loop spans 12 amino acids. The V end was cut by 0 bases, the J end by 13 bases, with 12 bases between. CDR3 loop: CASSQDRGGPTF. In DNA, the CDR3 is TGCGCCAGCAGCCAAGATCGGGGGGGCCCCACCTTC.

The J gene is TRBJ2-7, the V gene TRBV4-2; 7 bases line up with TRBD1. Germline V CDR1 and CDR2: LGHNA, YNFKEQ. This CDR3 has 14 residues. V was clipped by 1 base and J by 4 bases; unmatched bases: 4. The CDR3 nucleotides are TGTGCCAGCAGCCAAGGGACACAGGGGTACGAGCAGTACTTC. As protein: CASSQGTQGYEQYF.

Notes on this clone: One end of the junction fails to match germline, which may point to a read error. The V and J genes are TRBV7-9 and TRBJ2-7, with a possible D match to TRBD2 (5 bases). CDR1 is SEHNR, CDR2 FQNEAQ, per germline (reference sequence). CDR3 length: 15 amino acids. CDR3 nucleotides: TGTTCCAGCAGCTTACCTTCGACGGGAAACTACGAGCAGTACTTC. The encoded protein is CSSSLPSTGNYEQYF.

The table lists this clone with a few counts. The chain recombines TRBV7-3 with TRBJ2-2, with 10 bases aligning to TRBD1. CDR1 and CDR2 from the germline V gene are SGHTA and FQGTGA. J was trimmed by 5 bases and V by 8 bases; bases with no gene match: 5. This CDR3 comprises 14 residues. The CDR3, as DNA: TGTGCCAGCTGTGGACAGGGGGGAACCGGGGAGCTGTTTTTT. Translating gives CASCGQGGTGELFF.

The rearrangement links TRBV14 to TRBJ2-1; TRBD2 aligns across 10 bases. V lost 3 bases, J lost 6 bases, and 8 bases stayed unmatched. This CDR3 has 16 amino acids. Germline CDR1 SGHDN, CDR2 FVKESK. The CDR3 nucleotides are TGTGCCAGCAGCCAGCCACTAGCGGGGTATCTCAATGAGCAGTTCTTC. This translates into CASSQPLAGYLNEQFF.

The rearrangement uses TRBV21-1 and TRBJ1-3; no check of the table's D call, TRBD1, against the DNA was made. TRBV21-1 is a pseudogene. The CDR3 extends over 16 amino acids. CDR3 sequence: CASRDRPTPSGNTIYF. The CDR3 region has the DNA TGTGCCAGCCGTGACAGGCCTACTCCCTCTGGAAACACCATATATTTT.

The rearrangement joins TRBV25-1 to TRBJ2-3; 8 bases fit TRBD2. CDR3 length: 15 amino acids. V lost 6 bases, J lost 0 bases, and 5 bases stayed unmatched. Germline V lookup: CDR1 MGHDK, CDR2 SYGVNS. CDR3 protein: CASRGAGGSTDTQYF. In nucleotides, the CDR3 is TGTGCCAGCAGAGGGGCGGGGGGAAGCACAGATACGCAGTATTTT.

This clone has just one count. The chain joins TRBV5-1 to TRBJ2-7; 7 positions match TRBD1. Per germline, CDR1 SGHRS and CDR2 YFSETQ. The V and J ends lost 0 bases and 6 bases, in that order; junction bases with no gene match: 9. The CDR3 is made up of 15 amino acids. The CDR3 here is CASSLDGQAAREQYF. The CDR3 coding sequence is TGCGCCAGCAGCTTGGACGGACAGGCTGCCCGCGAGCAGTACTTC.

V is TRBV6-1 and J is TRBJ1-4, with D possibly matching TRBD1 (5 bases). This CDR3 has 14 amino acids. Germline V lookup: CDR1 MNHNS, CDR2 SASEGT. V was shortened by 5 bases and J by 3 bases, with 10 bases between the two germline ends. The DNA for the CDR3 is TGTGCCAGCAGTCCGACAGTCGCTAATGAAAAACTGTTTTTT. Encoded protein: CASSPTVANEKLFF.

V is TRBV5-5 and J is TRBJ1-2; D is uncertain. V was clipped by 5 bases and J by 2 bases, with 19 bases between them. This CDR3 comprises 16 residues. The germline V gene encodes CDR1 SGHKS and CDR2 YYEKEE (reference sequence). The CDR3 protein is CASSSGMTLGNYGYTF. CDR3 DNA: TGTGCCAGCAGTTCGGGAATGACCCTGGGGAACTATGGCTACACCTTC.

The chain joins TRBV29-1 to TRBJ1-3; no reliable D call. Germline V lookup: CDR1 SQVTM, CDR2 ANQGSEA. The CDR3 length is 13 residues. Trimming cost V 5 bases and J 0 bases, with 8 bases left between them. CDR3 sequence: CSVREGSGNTIYF. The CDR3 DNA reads TGCAGCGTTCGGGAAGGCTCTGGAAACACCATATATTTT.

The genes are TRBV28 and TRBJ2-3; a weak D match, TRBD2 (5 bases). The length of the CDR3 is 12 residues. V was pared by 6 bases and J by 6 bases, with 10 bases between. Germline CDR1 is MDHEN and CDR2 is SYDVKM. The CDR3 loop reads CASRLDGDTQYF. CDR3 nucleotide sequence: TGTGCCAGCAGACTAGACGGCGATACGCAGTATTTT.

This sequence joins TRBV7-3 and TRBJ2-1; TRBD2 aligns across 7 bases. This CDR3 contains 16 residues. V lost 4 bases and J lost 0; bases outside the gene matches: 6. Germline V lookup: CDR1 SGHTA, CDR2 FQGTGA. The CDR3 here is CASSSSGKSSYNEQFF. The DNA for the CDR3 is TGTGCCAGCAGCTCTAGCGGAAAAAGCTCCTACAATGAGCAGTTCTTC. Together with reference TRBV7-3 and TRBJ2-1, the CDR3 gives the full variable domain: GAGVSQTPSNKVTEKGKYVELRCDPISGHTALYWYRQSLGQGPEFLIYFQGTGAADDSGLPNDRFFAVRPEGSVSTLKIQRTERGDSAVYLCASSSSGKSSYNEQFFGPGTRLTVL.

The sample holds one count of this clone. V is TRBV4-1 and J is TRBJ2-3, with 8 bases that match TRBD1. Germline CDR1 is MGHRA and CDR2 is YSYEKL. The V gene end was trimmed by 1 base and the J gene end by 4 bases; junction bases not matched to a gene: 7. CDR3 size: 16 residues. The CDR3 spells CASSQGAGGSSDTQYF. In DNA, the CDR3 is TGCGCCAGCAGCCAAGGGGCAGGGGGCAGTTCAGATACGCAGTATTTT.

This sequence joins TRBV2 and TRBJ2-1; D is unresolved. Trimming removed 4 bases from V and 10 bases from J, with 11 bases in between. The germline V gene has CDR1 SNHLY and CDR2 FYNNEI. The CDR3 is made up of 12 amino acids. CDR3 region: CASSGGPHEQFF. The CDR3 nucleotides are TGTGCCAGCAGTGGTGGCCCCCACGAGCAGTTCTTC. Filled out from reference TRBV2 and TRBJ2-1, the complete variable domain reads EPEVTQTPSHQVTQMGQEVILRCVPISNHLYFYWYRQILGQKVEFLVSFYNNEISEKSEIFDDQFSVERPDGSNFTLKIRSTKLEDSAMYFCASSGGPHEQFFGPGTRLTVL.

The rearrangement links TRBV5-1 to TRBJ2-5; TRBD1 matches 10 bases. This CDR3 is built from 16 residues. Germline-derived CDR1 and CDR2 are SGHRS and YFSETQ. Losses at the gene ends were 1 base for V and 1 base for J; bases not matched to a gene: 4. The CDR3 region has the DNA TGCGCCAGCAGCTTGCCGGGACAGGGGCTCCAAGAGACCCAGTACTTC. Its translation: CASSLPGQGLQETQYF.

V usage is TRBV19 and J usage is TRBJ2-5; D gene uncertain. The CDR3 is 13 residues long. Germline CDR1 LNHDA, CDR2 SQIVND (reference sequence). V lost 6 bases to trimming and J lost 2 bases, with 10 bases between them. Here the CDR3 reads CASRSLYQETQYF. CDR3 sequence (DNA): TGTGCCAGTAGATCGTTGTATCAAGAGACCCAGTACTTC.

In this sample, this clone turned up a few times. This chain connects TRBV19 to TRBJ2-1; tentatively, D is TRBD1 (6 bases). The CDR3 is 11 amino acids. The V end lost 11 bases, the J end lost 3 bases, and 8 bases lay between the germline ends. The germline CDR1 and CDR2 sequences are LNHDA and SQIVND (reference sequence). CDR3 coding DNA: TGTGCCGCAGGGGTCTACAATGAGCAGTTCTTC. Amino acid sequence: CAAGVYNEQFF. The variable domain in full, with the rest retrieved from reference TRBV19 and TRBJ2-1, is DGGITQSPKYLFRKEGQNVTLSCEQNLNHDAMYWYRQDPGQGLRLIYYSQIVNDFQKGDIAEGYSVSREKKESFPLTVTSAQKNPTAFYLCAAGVYNEQFFGPGTRLTVL.

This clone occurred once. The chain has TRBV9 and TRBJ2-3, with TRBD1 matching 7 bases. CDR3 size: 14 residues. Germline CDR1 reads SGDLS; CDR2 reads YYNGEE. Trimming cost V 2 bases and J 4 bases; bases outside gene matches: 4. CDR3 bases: TGTGCCAGCAGCGTGAGGGGGCGTGCAGATACGCAGTATTTT. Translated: CASSVRGRADTQYF. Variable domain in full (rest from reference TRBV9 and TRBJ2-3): DSGVTQTPKHLITATGQRVTLRCSPRSGDLSVYWYQQSLDQGLQFLIQYYNGEERAKGNILERFSAQQFPDLHSELNLSSLELGDSALYFCASSVRGRADTQYFGPGTRLTVL.

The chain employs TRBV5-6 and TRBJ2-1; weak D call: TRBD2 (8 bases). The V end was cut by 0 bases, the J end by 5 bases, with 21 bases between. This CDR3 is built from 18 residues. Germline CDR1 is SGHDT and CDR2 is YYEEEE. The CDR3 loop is CASSLAGGSGTANNEQFF. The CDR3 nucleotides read TGTGCCAGCAGCTTGGCGGGGGGTAGCGGGACAGCTAACAATGAGCAGTTCTTC.

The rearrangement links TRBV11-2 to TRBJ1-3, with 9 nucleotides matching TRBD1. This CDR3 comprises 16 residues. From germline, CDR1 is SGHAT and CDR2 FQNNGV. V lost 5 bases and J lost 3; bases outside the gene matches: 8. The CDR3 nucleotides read TGTGCCAGCAGCCCCCAGGGACAGGGACTTGGAAACACCATATATTTT. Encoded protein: CASSPQGQGLGNTIYF.

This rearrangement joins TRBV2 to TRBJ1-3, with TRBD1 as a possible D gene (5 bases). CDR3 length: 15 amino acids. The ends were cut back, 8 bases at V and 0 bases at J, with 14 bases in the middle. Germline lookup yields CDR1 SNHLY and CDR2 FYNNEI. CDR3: CASQGTLDSGNTIYF. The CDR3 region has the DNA TGTGCCAGCCAAGGGACTCTAGACTCTGGAAACACCATATATTTT.

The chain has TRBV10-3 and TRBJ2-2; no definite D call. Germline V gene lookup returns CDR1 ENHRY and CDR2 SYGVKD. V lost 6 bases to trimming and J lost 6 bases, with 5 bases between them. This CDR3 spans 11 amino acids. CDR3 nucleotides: TGTGCCATCAGAGGAGCCGGGGAGCTGTTTTTT. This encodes CAIRGAGELFF.

The CDR3 nucleotides read TGCAGCGTCAGCCTCCAGGGGTCCTCGAGTACAGATACGCAGTATTTT. Translation gives CSVSLQGSSSTDTQYF. The chain employs TRBV29-1 and TRBJ2-3, with D tentatively TRBD1 (6 bases). Germline V lookup: CDR1 SQVTM, CDR2 ANQGSEA. Trimming left V 6 bases short and J 3 bases short, with 22 bases between. The CDR3 is 16 amino acids.